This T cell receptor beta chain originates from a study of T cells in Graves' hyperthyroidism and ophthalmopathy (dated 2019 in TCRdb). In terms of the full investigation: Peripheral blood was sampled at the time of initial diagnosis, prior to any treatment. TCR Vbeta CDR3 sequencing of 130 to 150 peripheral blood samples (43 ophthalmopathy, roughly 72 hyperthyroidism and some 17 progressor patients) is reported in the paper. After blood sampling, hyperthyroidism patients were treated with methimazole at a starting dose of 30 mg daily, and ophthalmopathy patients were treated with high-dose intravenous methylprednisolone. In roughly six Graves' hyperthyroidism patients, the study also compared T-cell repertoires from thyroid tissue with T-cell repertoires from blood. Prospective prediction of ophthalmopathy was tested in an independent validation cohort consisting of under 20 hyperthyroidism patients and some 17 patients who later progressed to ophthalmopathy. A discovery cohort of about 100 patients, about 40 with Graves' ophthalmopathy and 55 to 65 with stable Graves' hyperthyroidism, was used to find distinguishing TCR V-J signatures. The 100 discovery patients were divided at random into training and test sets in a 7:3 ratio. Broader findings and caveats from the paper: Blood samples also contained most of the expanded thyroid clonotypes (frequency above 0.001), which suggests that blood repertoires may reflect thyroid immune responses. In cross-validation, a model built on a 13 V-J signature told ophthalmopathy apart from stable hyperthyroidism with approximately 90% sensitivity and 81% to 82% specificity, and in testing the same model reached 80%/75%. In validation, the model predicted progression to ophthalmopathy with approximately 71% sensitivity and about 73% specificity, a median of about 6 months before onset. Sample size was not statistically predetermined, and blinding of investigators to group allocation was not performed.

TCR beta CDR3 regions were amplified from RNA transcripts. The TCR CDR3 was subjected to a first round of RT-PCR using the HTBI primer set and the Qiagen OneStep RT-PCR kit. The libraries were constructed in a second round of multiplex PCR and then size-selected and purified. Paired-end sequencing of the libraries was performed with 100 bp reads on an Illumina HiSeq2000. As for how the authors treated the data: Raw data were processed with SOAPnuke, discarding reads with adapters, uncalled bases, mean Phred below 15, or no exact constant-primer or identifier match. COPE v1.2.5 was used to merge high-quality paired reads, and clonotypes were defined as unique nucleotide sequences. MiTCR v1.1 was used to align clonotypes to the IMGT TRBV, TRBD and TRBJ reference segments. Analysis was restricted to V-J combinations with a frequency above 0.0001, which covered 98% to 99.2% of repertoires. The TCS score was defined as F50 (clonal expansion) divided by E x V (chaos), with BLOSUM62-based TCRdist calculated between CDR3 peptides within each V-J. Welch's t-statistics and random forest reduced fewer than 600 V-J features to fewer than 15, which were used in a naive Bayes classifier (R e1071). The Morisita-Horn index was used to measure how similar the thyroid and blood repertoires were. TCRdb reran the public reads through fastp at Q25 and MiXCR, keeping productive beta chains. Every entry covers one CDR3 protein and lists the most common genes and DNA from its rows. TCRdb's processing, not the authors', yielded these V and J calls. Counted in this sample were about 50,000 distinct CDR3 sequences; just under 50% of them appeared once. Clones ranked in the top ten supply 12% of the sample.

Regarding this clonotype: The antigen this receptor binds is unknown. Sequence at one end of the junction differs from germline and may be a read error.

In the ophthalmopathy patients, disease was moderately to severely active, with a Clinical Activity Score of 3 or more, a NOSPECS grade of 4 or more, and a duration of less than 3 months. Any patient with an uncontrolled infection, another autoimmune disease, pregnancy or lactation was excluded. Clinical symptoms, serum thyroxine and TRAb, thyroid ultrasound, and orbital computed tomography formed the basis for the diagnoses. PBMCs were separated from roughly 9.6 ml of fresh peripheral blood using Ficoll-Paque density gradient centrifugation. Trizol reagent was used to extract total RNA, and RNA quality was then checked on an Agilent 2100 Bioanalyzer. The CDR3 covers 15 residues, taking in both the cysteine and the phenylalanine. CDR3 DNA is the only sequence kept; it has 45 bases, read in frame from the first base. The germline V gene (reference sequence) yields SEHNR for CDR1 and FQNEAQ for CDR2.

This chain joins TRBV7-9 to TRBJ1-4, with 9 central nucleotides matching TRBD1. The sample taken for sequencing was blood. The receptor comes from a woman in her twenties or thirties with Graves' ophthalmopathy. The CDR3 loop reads CASSIGQGNNERLFF. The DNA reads TGCGCCAGCAGCATCGGACAGGGGAATAATGAAAGACTGTTTTTT. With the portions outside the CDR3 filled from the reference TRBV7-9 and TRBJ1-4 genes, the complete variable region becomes DTGVSQNPRHKITKRGQNVTFRCDPISEHNRLYWYRQTLGQGPEFLTYFQNEAQLEKSRLLSDRFSAERPKGSFSTLEIQRTEQGDSAMYLCASSIGQGNNERLFFGSGTQLSVL.